This T cell receptor beta chain was recovered during a study of blood T cells in healthy people across ages. Unmatched junction bases numbered 4, after V lost 1 base and J lost 3 bases. Per the germline V gene, CDR1 is SGDLS and CDR2 is YYNGEE. CDR3 length: 17 residues. A second about 6 to 11 cycle PCR used barcoded and J-beta primers. From the 5' RACE reads, TCRdb called clonotypes with MiXCR, one entry per CDR3 protein. This table has more than 500,000 distinct CDR3 sequences, about 26% appearing once. With each sample, at least 5 micrograms of total RNA were extracted. In addition, the sample was reused for a study of T cells of mothers and their children. That paper adds: Donation was provided by three healthy Caucasian mothers along with their six children. Researchers found no T cell clones that were persistent and microchimeric.

V gene TRBV9 combines with J gene TRBJ2-2, with 12 bases lining up with TRBD2. The sequenced sample was blood. The sequence derives from a boy aged 2 to 10 in good health. Here the CDR3 reads CASSVTTSGRDTGELFF. The CDR3 DNA is TGTGCCAGCAGCGTAACGACTAGCGGGAGAGACACCGGGGAGCTGTTTTTT.